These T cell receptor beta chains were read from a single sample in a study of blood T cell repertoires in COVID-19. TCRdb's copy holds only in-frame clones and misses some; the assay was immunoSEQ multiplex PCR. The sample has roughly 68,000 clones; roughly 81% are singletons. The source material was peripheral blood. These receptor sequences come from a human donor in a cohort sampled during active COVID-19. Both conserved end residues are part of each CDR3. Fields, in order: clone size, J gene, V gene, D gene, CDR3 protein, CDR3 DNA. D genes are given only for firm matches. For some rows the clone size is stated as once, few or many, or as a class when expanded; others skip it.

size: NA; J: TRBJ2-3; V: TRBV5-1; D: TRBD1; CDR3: CASSPGQGATDTQYF; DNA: TGCGCCAGCAGCCCGGGACAGGGGGCCACAGATACGCAGTATTTT
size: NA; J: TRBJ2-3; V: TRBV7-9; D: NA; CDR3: CASSRGAASDTQYF; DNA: TGTGCCAGCAGCCGGGGGGCCGCGTCAGATACGCAGTATTTT
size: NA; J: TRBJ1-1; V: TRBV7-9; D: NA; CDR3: CASSVGSLNTEAFF; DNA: TGTGCCAGCAGCGTCGGGAGTTTGAACACTGAAGCTTTCTTT
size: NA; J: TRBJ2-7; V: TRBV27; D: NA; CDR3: CASSSVTGRNEQYF; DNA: TGTGCCAGCAGTTCAGTGACAGGACGGAACGAGCAGTACTTC
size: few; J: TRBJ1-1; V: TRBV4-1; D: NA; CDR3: CASSRPWETNTEAFF; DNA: TGCGCCAGCAGCCGTCCGTGGGAGACGAACACTGAAGCTTTCTTT
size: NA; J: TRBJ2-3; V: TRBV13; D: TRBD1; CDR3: CASRSRQGLDTQYF; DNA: TGTGCCAGCAGGAGTCGACAGGGATTGGATACGCAGTATTTT
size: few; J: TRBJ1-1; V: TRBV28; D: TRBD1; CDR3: CASGTGKRGTEAFF; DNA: TGTGCCAGCGGGACAGGGAAAAGAGGCACTGAAGCTTTCTTT
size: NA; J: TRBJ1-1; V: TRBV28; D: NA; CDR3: CASSFTLREGDTEAFF; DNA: TGTGCCAGCAGTTTTACCCTCCGGGAGGGAGACACTGAAGCTTTCTTT
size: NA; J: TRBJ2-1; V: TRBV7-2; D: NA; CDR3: CASTRRGANEQFF; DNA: TGTGCCAGCACGAGGCGGGGCGCCAATGAGCAGTTCTTC
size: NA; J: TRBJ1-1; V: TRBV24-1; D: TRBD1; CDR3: CATPGQGALNTEAFF; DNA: TGTGCCACCCCTGGACAGGGCGCCCTGAACACTGAAGCTTTCTTT
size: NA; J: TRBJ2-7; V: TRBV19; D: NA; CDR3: CASSIDAGLETSDRPSYEQYF; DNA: TGTGCCAGTAGTATAGATGCGGGGTTAGAGACATCGGACAGGCCTTCCTACGAGCAGTACTTC
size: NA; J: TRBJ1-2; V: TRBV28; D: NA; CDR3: CASSTSTGYTF; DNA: TGTGCCAGCAGTACCTCGACAGGCTACACCTTC
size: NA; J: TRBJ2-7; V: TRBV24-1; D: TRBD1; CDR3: CATSASSGTDEQYF; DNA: TGTGCCACCAGTGCTTCCTCCGGGACAGACGAGCAGTACTTC
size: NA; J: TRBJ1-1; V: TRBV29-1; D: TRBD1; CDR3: CSVSQGAEAFF; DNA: TGCAGCGTGTCACAGGGGGCTGAAGCTTTCTTT
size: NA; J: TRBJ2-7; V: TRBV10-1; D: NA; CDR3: CASSPQGSTYEQYF; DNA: TGCGCCAGCAGTCCCCAGGGGTCTACCTACGAGCAGTACTTC
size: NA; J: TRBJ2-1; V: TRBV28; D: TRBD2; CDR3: CASSLMSLAGSMGQFF; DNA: TGTGCCAGCAGTTTAATGTCCCTAGCGGGATCAATGGGGCAGTTCTTC
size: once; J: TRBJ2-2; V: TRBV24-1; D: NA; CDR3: CAAQTGANTGELFF; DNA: TGTGCCGCCCAGACAGGTGCTAACACCGGGGAGCTGTTTTTT
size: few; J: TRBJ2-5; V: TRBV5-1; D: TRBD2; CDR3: CASSPPRGVGGAQYF; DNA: TGCGCCAGCAGCCCCCCTAGGGGAGTGGGGGGGGCCCAGTACTTC
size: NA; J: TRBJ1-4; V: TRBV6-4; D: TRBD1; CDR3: CASSDSKQGQGLPTNEKLFF; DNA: TGTGCCAGCAGTGACTCGAAGCAGGGACAGGGCCTCCCAACTAATGAAAAACTGTTTTTT
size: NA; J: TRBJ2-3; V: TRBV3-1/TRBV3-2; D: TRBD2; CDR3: CASSQAIPREGDTQYF; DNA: TGTGCCAGCAGCCAAGCGATCCCTAGGGAGGGGGATACGCAGTATTTT
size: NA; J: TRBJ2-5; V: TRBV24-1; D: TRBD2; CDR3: CATTSGREETQYF; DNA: TGTGCCACCACCAGCGGGAGAGAGGAGACCCAGTACTTC
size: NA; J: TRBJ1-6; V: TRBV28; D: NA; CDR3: CASSQGYNSPLHF; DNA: TGTGCCAGCAGTCAGGGGTATAATTCACCCCTCCACTTT
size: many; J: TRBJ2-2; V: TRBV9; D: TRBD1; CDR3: CASSAGLGTGDTGELFF; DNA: TGTGCCAGCAGCGCCGGTCTCGGGACAGGGGACACCGGGGAGCTGTTTTTT
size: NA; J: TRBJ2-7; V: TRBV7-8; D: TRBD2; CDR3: CASSSMGVTSGRTYEQYF; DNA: TGTGCCAGCAGCTCTATGGGTGTGACTAGCGGGCGAACCTACGAGCAGTACTTC
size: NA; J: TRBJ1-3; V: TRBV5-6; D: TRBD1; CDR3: CASSLDGQAKNTIYF; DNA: TGTGCCAGCAGCTTGGACGGACAGGCAAAAAACACCATATATTTT
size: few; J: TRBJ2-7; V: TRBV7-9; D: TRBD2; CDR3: CASSSRVAGSYEQYF; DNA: TGTGCCAGCAGCTCCCGAGTAGCGGGTTCCTACGAGCAGTACTTC
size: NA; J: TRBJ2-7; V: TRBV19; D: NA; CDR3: CASSIRVAANRYEQYF; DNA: TGTGCCAGTAGTATCAGAGTAGCGGCTAACCGGTACGAGCAGTACTTC
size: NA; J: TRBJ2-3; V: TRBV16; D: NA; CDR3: CASSPDRLTRLYF; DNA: TGTGCCAGCAGCCCTGACAGGCTGACGAGATTGTATTTT
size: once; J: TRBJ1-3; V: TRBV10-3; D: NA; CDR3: CATQGAGTSGNTIYF; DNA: TGTGCCACCCAGGGTGCGGGGACCTCTGGAAACACCATATATTTT
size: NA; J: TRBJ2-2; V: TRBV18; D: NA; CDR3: CASSLGANTGELFF; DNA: TGTGCCAGCTCACTCGGGGCGAACACCGGGGAGCTGTTTTTT
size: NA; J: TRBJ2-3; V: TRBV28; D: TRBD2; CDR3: CASSYGTSGDTQYF; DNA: TGTGCCAGCAGTTACGGGACTAGCGGAGATACGCAGTATTTT
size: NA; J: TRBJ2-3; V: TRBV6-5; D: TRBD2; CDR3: CASSRSGGSDTQYF; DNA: TGTGCCAGCAGCCGTAGCGGGGGGTCCGATACGCAGTATTTT
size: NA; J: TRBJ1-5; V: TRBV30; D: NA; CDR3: CAWSGQNSNQPQHF; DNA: TGTGCCTGGAGCGGACAGAATAGCAATCAGCCCCAGCATTTT
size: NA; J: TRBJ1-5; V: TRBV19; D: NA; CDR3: CASSLWGLINQPQHF; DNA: TGTGCCAGTAGTTTGTGGGGACTTATAAATCAGCCCCAGCATTTT
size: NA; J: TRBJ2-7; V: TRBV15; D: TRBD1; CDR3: CATSRDGTGTWEQYF; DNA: TGTGCCACCAGCAGAGACGGGACAGGGACCTGGGAGCAGTACTTC